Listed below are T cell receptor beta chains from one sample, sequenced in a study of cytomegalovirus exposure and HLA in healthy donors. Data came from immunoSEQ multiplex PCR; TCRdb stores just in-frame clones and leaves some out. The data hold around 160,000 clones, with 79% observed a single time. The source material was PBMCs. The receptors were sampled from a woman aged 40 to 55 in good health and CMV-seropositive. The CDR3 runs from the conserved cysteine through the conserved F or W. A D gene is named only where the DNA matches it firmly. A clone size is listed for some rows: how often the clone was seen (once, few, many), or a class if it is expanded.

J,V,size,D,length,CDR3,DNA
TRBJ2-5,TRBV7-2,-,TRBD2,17,CASSLSSGLAGGGTQYF,TGTGCCAGCAGCTTAAGTTCCGGACTAGCGGGGGGCGGGACCCAGTACTTC
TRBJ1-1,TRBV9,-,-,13,CASSSTGSTEAFF,TGTGCCAGCAGCTCTACAGGGAGCACTGAAGCTTTCTTT
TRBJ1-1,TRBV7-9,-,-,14,CASSSQGGDTEAFF,TGTGCCAGCAGCTCACAGGGTGGCGACACTGAAGCTTTCTTT
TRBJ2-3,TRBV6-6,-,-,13,CASRDTGTDTQYF,TGTGCCAGCAGGGACACCGGCACAGATACGCAGTATTTT
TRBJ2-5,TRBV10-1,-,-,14,CASSEAGKEETQYF,TGCGCCAGCAGTGAGGCCGGGAAAGAAGAGACCCAGTACTTC
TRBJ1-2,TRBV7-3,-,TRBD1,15,CASSLSGTGGCGYTF,TGTGCCAGCAGCTTATCAGGGACAGGGGGGTGTGGCTACACCTTC
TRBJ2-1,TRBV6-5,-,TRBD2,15,CASSYSAGGGDEQFF,TGTGCCAGCAGTTATTCAGCGGGGGGAGGCGATGAGCAGTTCTTC
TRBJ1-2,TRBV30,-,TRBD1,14,CAWSDMDRVGGYTF,TGTGCCTGGAGTGACATGGACAGGGTGGGGGGCTACACCTTC
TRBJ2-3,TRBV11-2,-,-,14,CASSFRGRTDTQYF,TGTGCCAGCAGCTTCAGGGGAAGAACAGATACGCAGTATTTT
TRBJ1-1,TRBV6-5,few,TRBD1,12,CASSESGTGTFF,TGTGCCAGCAGCGAATCCGGGACAGGGACTTTCTTT
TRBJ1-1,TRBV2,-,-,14,CASTRGLVNTEAFF,TGTGCCAGCACCCGGGGACTGGTGAACACTGAAGCTTTCTTT
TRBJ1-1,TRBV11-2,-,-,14,CASSVRIKNTEAFF,TGTGCCAGCAGCGTCAGAATAAAGAACACTGAAGCTTTCTTT
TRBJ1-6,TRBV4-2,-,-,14,CASSQEALNSPLHF,TGTGCCAGCAGCCAAGAGGCCTTAAATTCACCCCTCCACTTT
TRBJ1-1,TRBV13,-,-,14,CASSLGLDSREAFF,TGTGCCAGCAGCTTAGGCCTTGACAGCCGTGAAGCTTTCTTT
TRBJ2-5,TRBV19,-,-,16,CASSFLQGRGQETQYF,TGTGCCAGTAGTTTCCTACAGGGTAGGGGCCAAGAGACCCAGTACTTC
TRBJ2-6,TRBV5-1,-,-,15,CASSWDLSGANVLTF,TGCGCCAGCAGCTGGGACTTGTCTGGGGCCAACGTCCTGACTTTC
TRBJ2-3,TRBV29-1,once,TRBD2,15,CSVDGLAGDTDTQYF,TGCAGCGTTGACGGCCTAGCGGGGGACACAGATACGCAGTATTTT
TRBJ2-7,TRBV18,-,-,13,CASSSGVWYEQYF,TGTGCCAGCTCATCGGGAGTTTGGTACGAGCAGTACTTC
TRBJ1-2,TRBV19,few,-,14,CASSIGGASYGYTF,TGTGCCAGTAGTATAGGGGGCGCGAGCTATGGCTACACCTTC
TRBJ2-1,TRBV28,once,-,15,CASSSNRVPYNEQFF,TGTGCCAGCAGCTCGAACAGGGTCCCCTACAATGAGCAGTTCTTC
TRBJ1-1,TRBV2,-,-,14,CAGKRIGERTEAFF,TGTGCCGGGAAGAGGATCGGCGAGCGGACTGAAGCTTTCTTT
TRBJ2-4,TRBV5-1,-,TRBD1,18,CASSLQLSGGQTKNIQYF,TGCGCCAGCAGCTTGCAGCTGAGTGGGGGACAGACTAAAAACATTCAGTACTTC
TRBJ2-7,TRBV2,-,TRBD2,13,CASGGRASHEQYF,TGTGCCAGCGGTGGGAGGGCATCCCACGAGCAGTACTTC
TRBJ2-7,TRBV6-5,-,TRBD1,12,CASSLTGREQYF,TGTGCCAGCAGCCTGACAGGGCGCGAGCAGTACTTC
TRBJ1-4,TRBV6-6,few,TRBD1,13,CASSGDRLQKLFF,TGTGCCAGCAGTGGGGACAGGTTGCAAAAACTGTTTTTT